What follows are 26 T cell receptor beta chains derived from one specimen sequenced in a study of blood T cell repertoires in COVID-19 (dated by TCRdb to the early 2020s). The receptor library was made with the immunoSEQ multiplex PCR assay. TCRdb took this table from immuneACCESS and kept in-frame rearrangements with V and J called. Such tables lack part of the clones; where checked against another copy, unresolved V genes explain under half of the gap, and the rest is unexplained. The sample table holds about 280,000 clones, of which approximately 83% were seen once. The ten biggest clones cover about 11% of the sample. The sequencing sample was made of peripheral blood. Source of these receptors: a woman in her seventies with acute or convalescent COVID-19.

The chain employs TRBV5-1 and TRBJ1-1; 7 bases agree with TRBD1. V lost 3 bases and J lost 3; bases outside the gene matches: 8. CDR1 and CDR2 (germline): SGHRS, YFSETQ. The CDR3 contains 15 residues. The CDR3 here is CASSSGQEKYTEAFF. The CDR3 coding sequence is TGCGCCAGCAGCTCCGGACAGGAGAAATACACTGAAGCTTTCTTT.

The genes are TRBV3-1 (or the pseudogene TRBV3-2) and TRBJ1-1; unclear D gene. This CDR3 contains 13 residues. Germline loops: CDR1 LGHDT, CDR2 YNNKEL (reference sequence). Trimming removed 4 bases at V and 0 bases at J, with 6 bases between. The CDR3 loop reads CASSPHMNTEAFF. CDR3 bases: TGTGCCAGCAGCCCTCACATGAACACTGAAGCTTTCTTT.

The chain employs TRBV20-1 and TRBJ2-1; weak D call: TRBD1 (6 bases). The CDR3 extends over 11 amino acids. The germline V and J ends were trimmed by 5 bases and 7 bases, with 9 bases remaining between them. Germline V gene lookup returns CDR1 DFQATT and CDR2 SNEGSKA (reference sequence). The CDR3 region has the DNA TGCAGTGCTGCTAGGGGGAATGAGCAGTTCTTC. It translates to CSAARGNEQFF.

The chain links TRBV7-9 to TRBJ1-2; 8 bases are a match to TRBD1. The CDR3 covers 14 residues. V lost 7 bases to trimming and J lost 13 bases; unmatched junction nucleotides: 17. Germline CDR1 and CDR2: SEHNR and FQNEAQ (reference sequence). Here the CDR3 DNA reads TGTGCCAGCACCTCACCCGGGACAGGAGGAATCTCCACCTTC. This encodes CASTSPGTGGISTF.

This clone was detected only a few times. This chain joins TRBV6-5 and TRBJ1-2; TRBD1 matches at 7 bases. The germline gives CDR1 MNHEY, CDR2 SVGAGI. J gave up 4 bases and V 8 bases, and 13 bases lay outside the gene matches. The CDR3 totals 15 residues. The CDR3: CASRSPQQGRYGYTF. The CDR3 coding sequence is TGTGCCAGCCGTTCACCGCAACAGGGGCGCTATGGCTACACCTTC.

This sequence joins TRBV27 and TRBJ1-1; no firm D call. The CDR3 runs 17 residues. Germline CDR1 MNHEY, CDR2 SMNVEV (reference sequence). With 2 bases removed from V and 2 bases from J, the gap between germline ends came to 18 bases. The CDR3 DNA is TGTGCCAGCAGTTTAAACCCCCTGGGCAGCCTCAACACTGAAGCTTTCTTT. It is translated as CASSLNPLGSLNTEAFF.

The CDR3, as DNA: TGCGCCAGCAGCCAAGACAGGGGAGAGTATGGCTACACCTTC. Translation gives CASSQDRGEYGYTF. The chain links TRBV4-1 to TRBJ1-2; D is perhaps TRBD1 (6 bases). The ends were cut back, 0 bases at V and 5 bases at J, with 10 bases in the middle. This CDR3 is 14 amino acids long. The germline V gene encodes CDR1 MGHRA and CDR2 YSYEKL.

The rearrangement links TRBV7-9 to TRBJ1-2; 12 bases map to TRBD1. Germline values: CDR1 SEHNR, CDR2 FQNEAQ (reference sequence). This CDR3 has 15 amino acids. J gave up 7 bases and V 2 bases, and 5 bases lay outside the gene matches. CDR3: CASSLLGQGALGYTF. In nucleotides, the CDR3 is TGTGCCAGCAGCTTATTGGGACAGGGGGCCCTTGGCTACACCTTC.

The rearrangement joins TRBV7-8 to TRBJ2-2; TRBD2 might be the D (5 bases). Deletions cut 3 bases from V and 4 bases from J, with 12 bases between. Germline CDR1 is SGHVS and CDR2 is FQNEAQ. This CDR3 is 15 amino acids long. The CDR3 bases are TGTGCCAGCAGCTTCGTCGACGCGGGCACCGGGGAGCTGTTTTTT. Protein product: CASSFVDAGTGELFF.

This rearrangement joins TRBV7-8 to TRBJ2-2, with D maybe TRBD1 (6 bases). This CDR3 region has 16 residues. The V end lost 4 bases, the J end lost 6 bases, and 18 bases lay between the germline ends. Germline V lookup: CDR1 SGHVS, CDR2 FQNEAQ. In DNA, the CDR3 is TGTGCCAGCAGCTCAGCCGCCCTCAGGGGTTCCGGGGAGCTGTTTTTT. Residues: CASSSAALRGSGELFF.

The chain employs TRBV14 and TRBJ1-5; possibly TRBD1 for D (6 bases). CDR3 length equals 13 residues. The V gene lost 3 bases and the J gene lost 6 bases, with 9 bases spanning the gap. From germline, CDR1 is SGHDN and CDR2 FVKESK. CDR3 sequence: CASSQGAGQPQHF. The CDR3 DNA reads TGTGCCAGCAGCCAGGGGGCGGGTCAGCCCCAGCATTTT. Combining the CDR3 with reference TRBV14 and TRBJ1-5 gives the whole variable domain EAGVTQFPSHSVIEKGQTVTLRCDPISGHDNLYWYRRVMGKEIKFLLHFVKESKQDESGMPNNRFLAERTGGTYSTLKVQPAELEDSGVYFCASSQGAGQPQHFGDGTRLSIL.

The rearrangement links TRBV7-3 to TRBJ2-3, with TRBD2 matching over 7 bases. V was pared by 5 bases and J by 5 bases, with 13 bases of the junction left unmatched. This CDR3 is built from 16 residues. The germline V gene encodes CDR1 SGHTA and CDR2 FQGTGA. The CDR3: CASSQGLDGIRDTQYF. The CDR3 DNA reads TGTGCCAGCAGCCAAGGACTAGACGGTATAAGAGATACGCAGTATTTT.

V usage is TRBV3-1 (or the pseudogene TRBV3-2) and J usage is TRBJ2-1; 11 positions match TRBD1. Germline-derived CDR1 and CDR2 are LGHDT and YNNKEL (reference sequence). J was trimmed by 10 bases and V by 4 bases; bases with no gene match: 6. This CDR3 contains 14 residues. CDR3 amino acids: CASSRDRGYWEQFF. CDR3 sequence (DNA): TGTGCCAGCAGCCGGGACAGGGGGTACTGGGAGCAGTTCTTC.

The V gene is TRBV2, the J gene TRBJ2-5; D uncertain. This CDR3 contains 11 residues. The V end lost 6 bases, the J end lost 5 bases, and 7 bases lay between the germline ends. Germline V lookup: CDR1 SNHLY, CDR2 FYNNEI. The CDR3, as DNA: TGTGCCAGCAGGGCATTTGAGACCCAGTACTTC. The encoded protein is CASRAFETQYF.

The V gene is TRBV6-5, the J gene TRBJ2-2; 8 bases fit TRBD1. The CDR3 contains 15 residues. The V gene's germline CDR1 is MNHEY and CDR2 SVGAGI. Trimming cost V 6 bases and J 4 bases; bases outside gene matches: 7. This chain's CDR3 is CASRLDRVVTGELFF. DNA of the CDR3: TGTGCCAGCAGACTGGACAGGGTGGTCACCGGGGAGCTGTTTTTT.

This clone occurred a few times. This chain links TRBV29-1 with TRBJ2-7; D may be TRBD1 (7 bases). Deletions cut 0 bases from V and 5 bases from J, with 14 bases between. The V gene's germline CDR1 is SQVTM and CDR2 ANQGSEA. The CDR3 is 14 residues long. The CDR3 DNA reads TGCAGCGTTGAAGACGCAGGGGGGTTAGACGAGCAGTACTTC. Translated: CSVEDAGGLDEQYF.

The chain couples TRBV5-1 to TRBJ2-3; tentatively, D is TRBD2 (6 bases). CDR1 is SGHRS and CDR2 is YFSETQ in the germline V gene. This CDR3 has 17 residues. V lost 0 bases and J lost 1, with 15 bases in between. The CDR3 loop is CASSLGAAGLGTDTQYF. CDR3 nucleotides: TGCGCCAGCAGCTTGGGTGCAGCGGGCCTAGGCACAGATACGCAGTATTTT. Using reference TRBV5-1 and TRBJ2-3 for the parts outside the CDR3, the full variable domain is KAGVTQTPRYLIKTRGQQVTLSCSPISGHRSVSWYQQTPGQGLQFLFEYFSETQRNKGNFPGRFSGRQFSNSRSEMNVSTLELGDSALYLCASSLGAAGLGTDTQYFGPGTRLTVL.

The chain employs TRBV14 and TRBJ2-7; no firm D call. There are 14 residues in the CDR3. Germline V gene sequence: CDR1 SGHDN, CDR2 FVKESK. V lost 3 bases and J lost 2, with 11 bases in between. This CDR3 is CASSQGRRTYEQYF. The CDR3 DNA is TGTGCCAGCAGCCAGGGCAGGCGAACCTACGAGCAGTACTTC. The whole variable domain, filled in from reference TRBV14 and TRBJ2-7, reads EAGVTQFPSHSVIEKGQTVTLRCDPISGHDNLYWYRRVMGKEIKFLLHFVKESKQDESGMPNNRFLAERTGGTYSTLKVQPAELEDSGVYFCASSQGRRTYEQYFGPGTRLTVT.

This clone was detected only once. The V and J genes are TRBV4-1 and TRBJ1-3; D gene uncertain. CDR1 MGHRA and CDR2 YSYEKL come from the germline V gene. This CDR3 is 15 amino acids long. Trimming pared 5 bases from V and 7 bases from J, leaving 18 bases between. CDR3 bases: TGCGCCAGCAGCAGACGAGGACTGAGGAGGAACACCATATATTTT. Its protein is CASSRRGLRRNTIYF.

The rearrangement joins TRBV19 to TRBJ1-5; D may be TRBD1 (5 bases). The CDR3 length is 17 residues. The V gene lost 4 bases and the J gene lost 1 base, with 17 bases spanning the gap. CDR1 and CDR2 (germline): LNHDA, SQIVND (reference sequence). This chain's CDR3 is CASSKDRVGGSNQPQHF. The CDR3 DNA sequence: TGTGCCAGTAGTAAAGACAGAGTGGGGGGAAGCAATCAGCCCCAGCATTTT.

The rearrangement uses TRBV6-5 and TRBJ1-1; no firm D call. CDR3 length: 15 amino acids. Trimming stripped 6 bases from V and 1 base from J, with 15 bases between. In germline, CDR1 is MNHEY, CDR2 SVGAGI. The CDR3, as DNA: TGTGCCAGCAGAAATGGGCCGGAATCGAACACTGAAGCTTTCTTT. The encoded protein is CASRNGPESNTEAFF.

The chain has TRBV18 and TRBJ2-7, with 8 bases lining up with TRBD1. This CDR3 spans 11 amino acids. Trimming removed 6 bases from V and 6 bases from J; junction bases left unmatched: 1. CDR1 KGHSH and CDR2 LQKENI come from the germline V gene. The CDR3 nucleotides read TGTGCCAGCTCGGACAGGGTCGAGCAGTACTTC. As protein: CASSDRVEQYF.

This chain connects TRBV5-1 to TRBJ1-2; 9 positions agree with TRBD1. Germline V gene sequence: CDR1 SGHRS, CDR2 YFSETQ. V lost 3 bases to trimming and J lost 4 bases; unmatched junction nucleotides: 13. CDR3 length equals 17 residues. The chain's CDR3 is CASSSQGQGKDGYGYTF. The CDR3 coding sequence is TGCGCCAGCAGCTCCCAGGGACAGGGAAAGGACGGCTATGGCTACACCTTC.

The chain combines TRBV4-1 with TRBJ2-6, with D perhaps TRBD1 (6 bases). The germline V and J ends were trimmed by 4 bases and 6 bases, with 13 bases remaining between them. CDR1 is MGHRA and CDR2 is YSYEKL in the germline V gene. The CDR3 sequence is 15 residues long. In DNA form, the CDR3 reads TGCGCCAGCAGCCCAACCCGGGACACGGCCAACGTCCTGACTTTC. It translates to CASSPTRDTANVLTF.

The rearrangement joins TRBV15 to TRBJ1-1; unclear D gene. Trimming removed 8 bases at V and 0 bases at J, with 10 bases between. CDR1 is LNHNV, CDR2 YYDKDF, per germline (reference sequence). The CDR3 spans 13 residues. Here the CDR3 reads CATEERMNTEAFF. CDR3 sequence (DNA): TGTGCCACCGAGGAGCGGATGAACACTGAAGCTTTCTTT.

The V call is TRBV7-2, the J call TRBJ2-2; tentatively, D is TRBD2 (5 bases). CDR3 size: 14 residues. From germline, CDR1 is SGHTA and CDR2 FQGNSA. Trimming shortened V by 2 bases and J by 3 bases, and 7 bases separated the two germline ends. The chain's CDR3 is CASSLMRDTGELFF. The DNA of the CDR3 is TGTGCCAGCAGCTTAATGAGGGACACCGGGGAGCTGTTTTTT.